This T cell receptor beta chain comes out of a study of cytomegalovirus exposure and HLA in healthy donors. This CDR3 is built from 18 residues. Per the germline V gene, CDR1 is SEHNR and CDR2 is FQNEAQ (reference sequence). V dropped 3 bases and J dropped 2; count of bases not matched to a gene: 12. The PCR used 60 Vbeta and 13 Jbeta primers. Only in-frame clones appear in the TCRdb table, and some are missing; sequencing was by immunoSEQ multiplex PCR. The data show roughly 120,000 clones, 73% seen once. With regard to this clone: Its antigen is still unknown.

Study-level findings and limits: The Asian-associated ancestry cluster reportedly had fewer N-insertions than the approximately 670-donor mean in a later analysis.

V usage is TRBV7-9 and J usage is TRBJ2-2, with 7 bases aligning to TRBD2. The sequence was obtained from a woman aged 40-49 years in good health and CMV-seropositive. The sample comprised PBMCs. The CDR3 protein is CASSFVDWTRGNTGELFF. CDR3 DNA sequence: TGTGCCAGCAGCTTCGTTGACTGGACTAGGGGAAACACCGGGGAGCTGTTTTTT.